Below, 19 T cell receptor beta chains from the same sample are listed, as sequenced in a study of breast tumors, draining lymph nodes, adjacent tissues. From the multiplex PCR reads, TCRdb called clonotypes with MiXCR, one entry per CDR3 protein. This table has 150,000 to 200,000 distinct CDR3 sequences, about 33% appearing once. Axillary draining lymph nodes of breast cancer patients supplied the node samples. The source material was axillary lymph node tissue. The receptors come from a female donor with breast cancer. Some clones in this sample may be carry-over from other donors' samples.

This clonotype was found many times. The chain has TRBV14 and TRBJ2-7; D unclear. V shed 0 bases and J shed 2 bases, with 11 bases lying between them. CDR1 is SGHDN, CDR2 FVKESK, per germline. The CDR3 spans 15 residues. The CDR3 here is CASSQERQFTYEQYF. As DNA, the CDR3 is TGTGCCAGCAGCCAAGAGCGCCAGTTCACCTACGAGCAGTACTTC.

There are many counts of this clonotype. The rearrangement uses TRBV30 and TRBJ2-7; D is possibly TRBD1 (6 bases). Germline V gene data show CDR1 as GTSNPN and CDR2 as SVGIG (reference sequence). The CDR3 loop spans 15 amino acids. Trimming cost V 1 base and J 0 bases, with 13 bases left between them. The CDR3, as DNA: TGTGCCTGGAGTGCTCACAGGGCCCTCTCCTACGAGCAGTACTTC. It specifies CAWSAHRALSYEQYF.

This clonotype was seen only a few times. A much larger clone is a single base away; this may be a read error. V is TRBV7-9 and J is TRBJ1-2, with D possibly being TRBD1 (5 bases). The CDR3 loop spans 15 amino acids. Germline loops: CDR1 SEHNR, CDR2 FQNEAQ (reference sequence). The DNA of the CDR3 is TGTGCCAGCAGCTTGGGGGGGAACCCGATTCGTGGCTACCCCTTC. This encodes CASSLGGNPIRGYPF. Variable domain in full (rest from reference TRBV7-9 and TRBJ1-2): DTGVSQNPRHKITKRGQNVTFRCDPISEHNRLYWYRQTLGQGPEFLTYFQNEAQLEKSRLLSDRFSAERPKGSFSTLEIQRTEQGDSAMYLCASSLGGNPIRGYPFGSGTRLTVV.

Written as DNA, the CDR3 is TGTGCCAGCAGACAATCAACAGATCAGAGTGGCTACACCTTC. Translating gives CASRQSTDQSGYTF. V is TRBV28 and J is TRBJ1-2; D is ambiguous. This CDR3 has 14 amino acids. The germline V gene encodes CDR1 MDHEN and CDR2 SYDVKM. Trimming removed 6 bases at V and 7 bases at J, with 18 bases between.

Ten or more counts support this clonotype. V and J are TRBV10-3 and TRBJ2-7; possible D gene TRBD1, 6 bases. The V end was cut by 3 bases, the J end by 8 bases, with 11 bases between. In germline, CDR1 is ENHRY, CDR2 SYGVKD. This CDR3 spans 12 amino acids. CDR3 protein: CAISEQGSKQYF. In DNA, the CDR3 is TGTGCCATCAGTGAACAGGGTTCCAAGCAGTACTTC.

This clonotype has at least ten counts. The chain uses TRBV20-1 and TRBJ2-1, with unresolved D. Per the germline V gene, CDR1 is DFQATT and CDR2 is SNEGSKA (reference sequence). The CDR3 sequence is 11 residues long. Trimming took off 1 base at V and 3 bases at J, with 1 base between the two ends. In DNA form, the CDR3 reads TGCAGTGCTAGAGTCTACAATGAGCAGTTCTTC. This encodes CSARVYNEQFF.

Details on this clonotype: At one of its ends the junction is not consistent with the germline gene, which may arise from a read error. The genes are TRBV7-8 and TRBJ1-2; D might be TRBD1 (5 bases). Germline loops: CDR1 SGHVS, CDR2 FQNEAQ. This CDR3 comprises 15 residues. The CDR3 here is CASSLGEGLGYGYPF. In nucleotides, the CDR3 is TGTGCCAGCAGCTTAGGGGAGGGGTTAGGCTATGGCTACCCCTTC.

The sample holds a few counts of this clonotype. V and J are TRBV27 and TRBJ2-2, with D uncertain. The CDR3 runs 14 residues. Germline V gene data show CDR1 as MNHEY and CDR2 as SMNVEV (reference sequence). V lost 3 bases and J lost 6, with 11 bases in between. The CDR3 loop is CASSFVSGAGELFF. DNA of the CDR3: TGTGCCAGCAGTTTCGTATCTGGGGCCGGGGAGCTGTTTTTT.

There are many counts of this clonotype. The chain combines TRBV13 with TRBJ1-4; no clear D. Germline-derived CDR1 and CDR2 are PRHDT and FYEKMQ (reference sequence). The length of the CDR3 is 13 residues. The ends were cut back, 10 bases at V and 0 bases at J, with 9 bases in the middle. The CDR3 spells CATSGSTNEKLFF. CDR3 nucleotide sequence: TGTGCCACCTCGGGATCAACTAATGAAAAACTGTTTTTT.

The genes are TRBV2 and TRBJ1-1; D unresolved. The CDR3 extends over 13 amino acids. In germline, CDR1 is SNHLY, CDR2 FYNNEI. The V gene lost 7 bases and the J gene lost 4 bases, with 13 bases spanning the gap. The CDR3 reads CASMSLGGTEAFF. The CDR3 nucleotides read TGTGCCAGCATGTCGCTTGGCGGCACTGAAGCTTTCTTT.

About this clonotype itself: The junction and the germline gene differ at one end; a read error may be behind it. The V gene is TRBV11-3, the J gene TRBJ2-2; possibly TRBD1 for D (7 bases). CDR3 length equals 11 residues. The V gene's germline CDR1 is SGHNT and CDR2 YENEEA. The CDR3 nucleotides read TGTGCCAGCAGCCCACCGCGGGGACAGATTTTT. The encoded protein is CASSPPRGQIF.

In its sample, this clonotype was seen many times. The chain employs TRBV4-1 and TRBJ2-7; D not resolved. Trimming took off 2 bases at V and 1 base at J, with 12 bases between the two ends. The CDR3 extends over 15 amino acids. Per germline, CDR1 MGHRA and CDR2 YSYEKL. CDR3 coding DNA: TGCGCCAGCAGCCAAAACCGTCGAGGTTCCTACGAGCAGTACTTC. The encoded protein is CASSQNRRGSYEQYF.

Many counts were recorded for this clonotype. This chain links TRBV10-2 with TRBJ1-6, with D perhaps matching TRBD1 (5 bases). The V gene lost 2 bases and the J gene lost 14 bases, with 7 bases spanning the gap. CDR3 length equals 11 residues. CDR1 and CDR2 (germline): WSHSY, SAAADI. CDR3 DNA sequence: TGCGCCAGCAGTGAGGGAGGGGCCCTCCACTTT. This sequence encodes CASSEGGALHF.

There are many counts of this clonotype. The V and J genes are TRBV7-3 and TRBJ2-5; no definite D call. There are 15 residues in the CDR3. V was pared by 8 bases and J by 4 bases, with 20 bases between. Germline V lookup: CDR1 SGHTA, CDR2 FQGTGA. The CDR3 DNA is TGTGCCAGCCCTAGGCCCCCTAGTATGATAGAGACCCAGTACTTC. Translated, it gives CASPRPPSMIETQYF.

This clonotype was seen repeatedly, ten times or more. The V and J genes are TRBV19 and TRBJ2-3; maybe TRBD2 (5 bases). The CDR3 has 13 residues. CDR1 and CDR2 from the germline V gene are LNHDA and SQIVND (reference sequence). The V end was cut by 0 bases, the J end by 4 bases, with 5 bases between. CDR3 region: CASSIEAADTQYF. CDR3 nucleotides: TGTGCCAGTAGTATAGAAGCGGCAGATACGCAGTATTTT.

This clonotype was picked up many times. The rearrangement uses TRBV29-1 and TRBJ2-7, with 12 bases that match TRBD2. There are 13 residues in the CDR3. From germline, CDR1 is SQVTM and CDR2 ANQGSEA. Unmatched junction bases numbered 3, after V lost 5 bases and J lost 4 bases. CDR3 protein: CSVKLAGGYEQYF. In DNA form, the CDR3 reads TGCAGCGTTAAACTAGCGGGAGGTTACGAGCAGTACTTC.

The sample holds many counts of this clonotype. CDR3 in DNA: TGTGCCAGCAGCCCTCAACAGAGGGATACGCAGTATTTT. Amino acid sequence: CASSPQQRDTQYF. The rearrangement joins TRBV7-3 to TRBJ2-3; unclear D gene. Trimming removed 5 bases at V and 6 bases at J, with 12 bases between. The CDR3 consists of 13 residues. Germline V gene data show CDR1 as SGHTA and CDR2 as FQGTGA.

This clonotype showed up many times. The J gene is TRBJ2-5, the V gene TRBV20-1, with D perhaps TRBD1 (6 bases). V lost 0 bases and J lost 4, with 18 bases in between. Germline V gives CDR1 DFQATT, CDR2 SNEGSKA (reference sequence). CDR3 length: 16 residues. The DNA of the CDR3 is TGCAGTGCTAGAGATGCAAGTTGGGGGCTGGTAGAGACCCAGTACTTC. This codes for CSARDASWGLVETQYF.

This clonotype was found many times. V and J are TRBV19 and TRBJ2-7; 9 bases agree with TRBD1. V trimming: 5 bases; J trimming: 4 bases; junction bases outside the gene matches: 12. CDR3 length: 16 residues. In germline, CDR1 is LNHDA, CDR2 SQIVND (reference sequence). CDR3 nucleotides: TGTGCCAGTAGTCCCGGGACAGGGCCCATGGAGTACGAGCAGTACTTC. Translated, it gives CASSPGTGPMEYEQYF.